The clone carrying this T cell receptor (beta chain) was seen a few times. Its target is unknown. As the method for making TCR beta libraries, quantitative 5'-RACE with molecular barcodes was used. Each CDR3 protein gets one entry after TCRdb re-called the 5' RACE reads with MiXCR. Of fewer than 180,000 distinct CDR3 sequences in the sample, 44% were seen once. Deletions cut 5 bases from V and 10 bases from J, with 12 bases between. This CDR3 has 12 amino acids. Germline lookup yields CDR1 SGHNT and CDR2 YENEEA. This sample is drawn from a study of CD8 T cells in ankylosing spondylitis. Study findings and constraints: In ankylosing spondylitis patients, matched synovial fluid reportedly showed significant enrichment of disease-linked clones. A TCR beta motif of roughly eight highly homologous variants seemed to mark ankylosing spondylitis blood.

The V gene is TRBV11-3, the J gene TRBJ2-1; the D gene could be TRBD1 or TRBD2 (6 bases each). The receptor comes from a male donor with ankylosing spondylitis. The sample comprised synovial fluid, either unsorted or a sorted T cell fraction (not recorded which). CDR3 DNA: TGTGCCAGCAGCCGAGGGGGGAGAGAGCAGTTCTTC. Its protein product is CASSRGGREQFF.